Listed here are 32 T cell receptor beta chains from one sample, sequenced in a study of cytomegalovirus exposure and HLA in healthy donors. The method was immunoSEQ multiplex PCR; TCRdb's version includes in-frame clones alone and lacks a portion of them. The sample contains 90,000 to 130,000 clones, roughly 89% of which appear only once. Input material: PBMCs. These receptors were obtained from a woman between 18 and 29 years old in good health and CMV-seronegative.

The chain joins TRBV7-9 to TRBJ2-1, with 9 positions matching TRBD1. Germline lookup yields CDR1 SEHNR and CDR2 FQNEAQ (reference sequence). Trimming cost V 5 bases and J 5 bases; bases outside gene matches: 7. The CDR3 length is 15 residues. CDR3 sequence: CASSAPGQGNNEQFF. The CDR3 DNA reads as TGTGCCAGCAGCGCCCCGGGACAGGGAAACAATGAGCAGTTCTTC. Drawing the rest from reference TRBV7-9 and TRBJ2-1, the complete variable domain is DTGVSQNPRHKITKRGQNVTFRCDPISEHNRLYWYRQTLGQGPEFLTYFQNEAQLEKSRLLSDRFSAERPKGSFSTLEIQRTEQGDSAMYLCASSAPGQGNNEQFFGPGTRLTVL.

The V call is TRBV2, the J call TRBJ1-2, with D perhaps TRBD1 (5 bases). V shed 0 bases and J shed 8 bases, with 13 bases lying between them. CDR3 length: 14 residues. Per germline, CDR1 SNHLY and CDR2 FYNNEI. This chain's CDR3 is CASSEAGGSEGYTF. The CDR3 DNA reads as TGTGCCAGCAGTGAAGCGGGGGGGTCGGAAGGCTACACCTTC.

J is TRBJ2-1 and V is TRBV19, with 12 bases that match TRBD2. Germline lookup yields CDR1 LNHDA and CDR2 SQIVND (reference sequence). After removal of 6 bases from V and 8 bases from J, the junction contained 14 bases not matched to a gene. This CDR3 comprises 17 residues. CDR3 coding DNA: TGTGCCAGTAGCGCCCGACTAGCGGGAGTAGGTAGCTATGAGCAGTTCTTC. This sequence encodes CASSARLAGVGSYEQFF.

This chain uses TRBV7-2 with TRBJ2-7; the D gene is possibly TRBD2 (5 bases). V was clipped by 5 bases and J by 4 bases, with 12 bases between them. The CDR3 runs to 13 residues. Germline CDR1 reads SGHTA; CDR2 reads FQGNSA. The CDR3 protein is CASSVGLDYEQYF. CDR3 DNA sequence: TGTGCCAGCAGCGTAGGACTGGATTACGAGCAGTACTTC. Combining the CDR3 with reference TRBV7-2 and TRBJ2-7 gives the whole variable domain GAGVSQSPSNKVTEKGKDVELRCDPISGHTALYWYRQSLGQGLEFLIYFQGNSAPDKSGLPSDRFSAERTGGSVSTLTIQRTQQEDSAVYLCASSVGLDYEQYFGPGTRLTVT.

This chain links TRBV5-1 with TRBJ2-7; 9 bases match TRBD2. With 3 bases clipped from V and 3 bases from J, the junction kept 4 bases outside the gene matches. Germline CDR1 SGHRS, CDR2 YFSETQ. The CDR3 covers 14 residues. The CDR3 reads CASSSSGTIYEQYF. The CDR3 bases are TGCGCCAGCAGCTCTAGCGGGACCATCTACGAGCAGTACTTC.

This chain links TRBV25-1 with TRBJ2-2, with TRBD1 matching over 8 bases. Trimming took 3 bases from V and 0 from J; bases not matched to a gene: 6. The CDR3 runs 17 residues. Germline lookup yields CDR1 MGHDK and CDR2 SYGVNS. The CDR3 here is CASSDAGTGSNTGELFF. Here the CDR3 DNA reads TGTGCCAGCAGTGACGCAGGGACAGGATCGAACACCGGGGAGCTGTTTTTT. The entire variable domain, with the rest obtained from reference TRBV25-1 and TRBJ2-2, is as follows: EADIYQTPRYLVIGTGKKITLECSQTMGHDKMYWYQQDPGMELHLIHYSYGVNSTEKGDLSSESTVSRIRTEHFPLTLESARPSHTSQYLCASSDAGTGSNTGELFFGEGSRLTVL.

J is TRBJ1-1 and V is TRBV5-1, with D maybe TRBD1 (5 bases). The V gene's germline CDR1 is SGHRS and CDR2 YFSETQ. V was trimmed by 5 bases and J by 3 bases, leaving 8 bases between them. The CDR3 is 12 residues long. The CDR3: CASRDIYTEAFF. As DNA, the CDR3 is TGCGCCAGCAGGGACATTTACACTGAAGCTTTCTTT.

In nucleotides, the CDR3 is TGCAGCGTTGACGGACAGGGCGGTACTGAAGCTTTCTTT. This encodes CSVDGQGGTEAFF. The chain links TRBV29-1 to TRBJ1-1; 8 bases are shared with TRBD1. In germline, CDR1 is SQVTM, CDR2 ANQGSEA. CDR3 size: 13 residues. V was pared by 3 bases and J by 5 bases, with 5 bases of the junction left unmatched. Combining the CDR3 with reference TRBV29-1 and TRBJ1-1 gives the whole variable domain SAVISQKPSRDICQRGTSLTIQCQVDSQVTMMFWYRQQPGQSLTLIATANQGSEATYESGFVIDKFPISRPNLTFSTLTVSNMSPEDSSIYLCSVDGQGGTEAFFGQGTRLTVV.

The CDR3 DNA reads as TGTGCCAGTAGTATTTACTGGACAGGAGGGAGCAATCAGCCCCAGCATTTT. Translated: CASSIYWTGGSNQPQHF. The rearrangement uses TRBV19 and TRBJ1-5; 7 bases fit TRBD1. The CDR3 spans 17 residues. The germline gives CDR1 LNHDA, CDR2 SQIVND (reference sequence). The V segment lost 3 bases and the J segment 1 base; nucleotides outside the gene matches: 9.

The J gene is TRBJ2-7, the V gene TRBV28; maybe TRBD1 (7 bases). V was shortened by 6 bases and J by 2 bases, with 14 bases between the two germline ends. Germline V gene sequence: CDR1 MDHEN, CDR2 SYDVKM. This CDR3 has 14 residues. The CDR3 region is CASSRQGGTYEQYF. Written as DNA, the CDR3 is TGTGCCAGCAGCCGACAGGGAGGAACCTACGAGCAGTACTTC. Full variable domain (missing parts from reference TRBV28 and TRBJ2-7): DVKVTQSSRYLVKRTGEKVFLECVQDMDHENMFWYRQDPGLGLRLIYFSYDVKMKEKGDIPEGYSVSREKKERFSLILESASTNQTSMYLCASSRQGGTYEQYFGPGTRLTVT.

The chain couples TRBV7-2 to TRBJ2-7; maybe TRBD2 (6 bases). Germline assignment: CDR1 SGHTA and CDR2 FQGNSA. The ends were cut back, 3 bases at V and 1 base at J, with 13 bases in the middle. The CDR3 spans 15 residues. CDR3 DNA sequence: TGTGCCAGCAGCTTGACAGCGGGCATTTCCTACGAGCAGTACTTC. Its translation is CASSLTAGISYEQYF.

This clone has only one observation. The chain is built from TRBV4-1 and TRBJ2-7, with TRBD2 identical over 10 bases. Germline CDR1 reads MGHRA; CDR2 reads YSYEKL. Unmatched junction bases numbered 18, after V lost 0 bases and J lost 4 bases. The length of the CDR3 is 20 residues. In DNA, the CDR3 is TGCGCCAGCAGCCAAGATAGGCTCGGGCTAGCGGGAGAGGGGGGTTACGAGCAGTACTTC. This translates into CASSQDRLGLAGEGGYEQYF.

V and J are TRBV19 and TRBJ2-1, with TRBD1 matching 8 bases. The V segment lost 1 base and the J segment 3 bases; nucleotides outside the gene matches: 2. This CDR3 has 15 residues. Germline V gene sequence: CDR1 LNHDA, CDR2 SQIVND (reference sequence). CDR3 bases: TGTGCCAGTAGTATAGGTACAGGGGGCTACAATGAGCAGTTCTTC. This codes for CASSIGTGGYNEQFF.

J is TRBJ1-1 and V is TRBV5-1; maybe TRBD1 (6 bases). V was pared by 4 bases and J by 4 bases, with 11 bases between. The CDR3 spans 13 residues. Germline V gene lookup returns CDR1 SGHRS and CDR2 YFSETQ. CDR3 nucleotides: TGCGCCAGCAGCCCAGGACAGAGCACTGAAGCTTTCTTT. Its protein product is CASSPGQSTEAFF.

This clone was picked up one time. This chain joins TRBV27 and TRBJ1-1; D call uncertain. The V end lost 2 bases, the J end lost 2 bases, and 12 bases lay between the germline ends. In germline, CDR1 is MNHEY, CDR2 SMNVEV (reference sequence). This CDR3 is 15 amino acids long. CDR3 loop: CASSLALQDNTEAFF. CDR3 nucleotides: TGTGCCAGCAGTTTAGCCCTCCAGGATAACACTGAAGCTTTCTTT.

The rearrangement links TRBV9 to TRBJ1-1; no clear D gene. Germline V gene data show CDR1 as SGDLS and CDR2 as YYNGEE. The CDR3 contains 13 residues. Trimming removed 0 bases at V and 8 bases at J, with 11 bases between. CDR3 nucleotides: TGTGCCAGCAGCGTAGTGGAGGGAGCCGAAGCTTTCTTT. This sequence encodes CASSVVEGAEAFF.

The J gene is TRBJ1-1, the V gene TRBV11-2; the match to TRBD1 covers 7 bases. The CDR3 is made up of 15 amino acids. V lost 6 bases and J lost 0; bases outside the gene matches: 7. CDR1 and CDR2 from the germline V gene are SGHAT and FQNNGV. The CDR3 region is CASRNTGVMNTEAFF. CDR3 coding DNA: TGTGCCAGCAGAAACACAGGGGTTATGAACACTGAAGCTTTCTTT.

The V call is TRBV27, the J call TRBJ2-7; the D is unclear. The ends were cut back, 6 bases at V and 0 bases at J, with 12 bases in the middle. Germline CDR1 is MNHEY and CDR2 is SMNVEV (reference sequence). This CDR3 is 14 amino acids long. Written as DNA, the CDR3 is TGTGCCAGCAGCTACGAATTAAGCTCCTACGAGCAGTACTTC. This encodes CASSYELSSYEQYF.

The CDR3 DNA follows: TGTGCCAGCAGCGGACAGGGGATAGGCTACACCTTC. It yields the protein CASSGQGIGYTF. The V call is TRBV7-9, the J call TRBJ1-2; 9 nucleotides line up with TRBD1. V gave up 5 bases and J gave up 8 bases; unmatched junction bases: 3. This CDR3 spans 12 amino acids. The germline V gene encodes CDR1 SEHNR and CDR2 FQNEAQ (reference sequence). Full variable domain (outside the CDR3, taken from reference TRBV7-9 and TRBJ1-2): DTGVSQNPRHKITKRGQNVTFRCDPISEHNRLYWYRQTLGQGPEFLTYFQNEAQLEKSRLLSDRFSAERPKGSFSTLEIQRTEQGDSAMYLCASSGQGIGYTFGSGTRLTVV.

This chain links TRBV5-4 with TRBJ2-5, with TRBD1 matching over 8 bases. In germline, CDR1 is SGHNT, CDR2 YYREEE (reference sequence). The CDR3 has 14 residues. The J segment lost 1 base and the V segment lost 4 bases, leaving 3 bases of the junction unmatched. For the CDR3, the DNA is TGTGCCAGCAGCGGGGGACAGGCCCAAGAGACCCAGTACTTC. Its translation: CASSGGQAQETQYF.

The V gene is TRBV19, the J gene TRBJ2-3, with unresolved D. V lost 4 bases and J 3 bases, leaving 8 bases between the germline ends. CDR1 and CDR2 (germline): LNHDA, SQIVND (reference sequence). CDR3 size: 13 residues. CDR3 amino acids: CASSTVYTDTQYF. In nucleotides, the CDR3 is TGTGCCAGTAGTACTGTATATACAGATACGCAGTATTTT.

V is TRBV7-2 and J is TRBJ1-2; D gene ambiguous. V shed 3 bases and J shed 4 bases, with 12 bases lying between them. This CDR3 is built from 14 residues. Per germline, CDR1 SGHTA and CDR2 FQGNSA. CDR3 in DNA: TGTGCCAGCAGCTTGAGTACGGCGGCCTATGGCTACACCTTC. It translates to CASSLSTAAYGYTF. The full variable domain, rest sourced from reference TRBV7-2 and TRBJ1-2, is GAGVSQSPSNKVTEKGKDVELRCDPISGHTALYWYRQSLGQGLEFLIYFQGNSAPDKSGLPSDRFSAERTGGSVSTLTIQRTQQEDSAVYLCASSLSTAAYGYTFGSGTRLTVV.

The chain couples TRBV19 to TRBJ2-1, with D unclear. The germline CDR1 and CDR2 sequences are LNHDA and SQIVND (reference sequence). The CDR3 sequence is 13 residues long. Trimming removed 3 bases at V and 0 bases at J, with 3 bases between. This chain's CDR3 is CASSIRSYNEQFF. For the CDR3, the DNA is TGTGCCAGTAGTATCCGCTCCTACAATGAGCAGTTCTTC. Full variable domain (rest looked up from reference TRBV19 and TRBJ2-1): DGGITQSPKYLFRKEGQNVTLSCEQNLNHDAMYWYRQDPGQGLRLIYYSQIVNDFQKGDIAEGYSVSREKKESFPLTVTSAQKNPTAFYLCASSIRSYNEQFFGPGTRLTVL.

The chain joins TRBV28 to TRBJ2-2, with no clear D. The CDR3 totals 14 residues. In germline, CDR1 is MDHEN, CDR2 SYDVKM. Trimming removed 7 bases at V and 4 bases at J, with 13 bases between. The CDR3 DNA reads as TGTGCCAGCACCTCCGTGGGCGCCACCGGGGAGCTGTTTTTT. It encodes CASTSVGATGELFF.

This chain joins TRBV3-1 (or the pseudogene TRBV3-2) and TRBJ1-1, with a tentative D call TRBD1 (5 bases). Trimming shortened V by 4 bases and J by 13 bases, and 7 bases separated the two germline ends. The CDR3 is 9 amino acids. The germline V gene encodes CDR1 LGHDT and CDR2 YNNKEL (reference sequence). The chain's CDR3 is CASSPGGFF. The CDR3 nucleotides are TGTGCCAGCAGCCCCGGGGGTTTCTTT.

CDR3 region: CASSQDWGTSGVEQYF. The CDR3 DNA is TGCGCCAGCAGCCAAGATTGGGGGACTAGCGGAGTGGAGCAGTACTTC. The chain has TRBV4-3 and TRBJ2-7; 11 bases map to TRBD2. With V trimmed by 0 bases and J by 7 bases, 8 bases remained unmatched. Germline CDR1 is LGHNA and CDR2 is YSLEER. The CDR3 spans 16 residues.

The V gene is TRBV10-1, the J gene TRBJ2-1, with a tentative D call TRBD1 (6 bases). CDR1 is WNHNN, CDR2 SYGVQD, per germline (reference sequence). The CDR3 has 16 amino acids. Trimming took off 5 bases at V and 5 bases at J, with 19 bases between the two ends. The DNA of the CDR3 is TGCGCCAGCAGTAGATCCAGGGGTGAGCCCGACAATGAGCAGTTCTTC. It is translated as CASSRSRGEPDNEQFF.

V usage is TRBV11-2 and J usage is TRBJ2-7, with D maybe TRBD1 (5 bases). The germline V gene encodes CDR1 SGHAT and CDR2 FQNNGV. CDR3 length equals 14 residues. V gave up 3 bases and J gave up 4 bases, with 13 bases separating them. CDR3 sequence reads: CASSFVQAAYEQYF. The CDR3 nucleotides read TGTGCCAGCAGCTTCGTACAGGCAGCATACGAGCAGTACTTC.

The sample holds one count of this clone. The genes are TRBV5-1 and TRBJ1-1; unclear D gene. Germline loops: CDR1 SGHRS, CDR2 YFSETQ. Trimming pared 0 bases from V and 7 bases from J, leaving 7 bases between. The CDR3 length is 12 residues. CDR3 region: CASSLGVSEAFF. The CDR3 bases are TGCGCCAGCAGCTTGGGTGTCAGTGAAGCTTTCTTT.

This rearrangement joins TRBV7-9 to TRBJ1-2, with 7 bases identical to TRBD1. There are 12 residues in the CDR3. Germline V gives CDR1 SEHNR, CDR2 FQNEAQ (reference sequence). V lost 3 bases and J lost 6; bases outside the gene matches: 1. This CDR3 reads CASSFDRDGYTF. The CDR3 DNA reads as TGTGCCAGCAGCTTCGACAGGGATGGCTACACCTTC.

This clone was counted only a few times. The chain recombines TRBV11-2 with TRBJ2-7; D remains ambiguous. Germline-derived CDR1 and CDR2 are SGHAT and FQNNGV. The CDR3 runs 13 residues. V gave up 8 bases and J gave up 1 base, with 12 bases separating them. The CDR3 sequence: CASAQDWSYEQYF. For the CDR3, the DNA is TGTGCCAGCGCTCAAGACTGGTCCTACGAGCAGTACTTC.

The chain has TRBV28 and TRBJ2-7, with 8 bases identical to TRBD1. The germline V gene has CDR1 MDHEN and CDR2 SYDVKM. Unmatched junction bases numbered 12, after V lost 3 bases and J lost 2 bases. This CDR3 is built from 17 residues. The CDR3 DNA sequence: TGTGCCAGCAGTTTTTCCCCGACCGGGACAGGCACCTACGAGCAGTACTTC. Encoded protein: CASSFSPTGTGTYEQYF.